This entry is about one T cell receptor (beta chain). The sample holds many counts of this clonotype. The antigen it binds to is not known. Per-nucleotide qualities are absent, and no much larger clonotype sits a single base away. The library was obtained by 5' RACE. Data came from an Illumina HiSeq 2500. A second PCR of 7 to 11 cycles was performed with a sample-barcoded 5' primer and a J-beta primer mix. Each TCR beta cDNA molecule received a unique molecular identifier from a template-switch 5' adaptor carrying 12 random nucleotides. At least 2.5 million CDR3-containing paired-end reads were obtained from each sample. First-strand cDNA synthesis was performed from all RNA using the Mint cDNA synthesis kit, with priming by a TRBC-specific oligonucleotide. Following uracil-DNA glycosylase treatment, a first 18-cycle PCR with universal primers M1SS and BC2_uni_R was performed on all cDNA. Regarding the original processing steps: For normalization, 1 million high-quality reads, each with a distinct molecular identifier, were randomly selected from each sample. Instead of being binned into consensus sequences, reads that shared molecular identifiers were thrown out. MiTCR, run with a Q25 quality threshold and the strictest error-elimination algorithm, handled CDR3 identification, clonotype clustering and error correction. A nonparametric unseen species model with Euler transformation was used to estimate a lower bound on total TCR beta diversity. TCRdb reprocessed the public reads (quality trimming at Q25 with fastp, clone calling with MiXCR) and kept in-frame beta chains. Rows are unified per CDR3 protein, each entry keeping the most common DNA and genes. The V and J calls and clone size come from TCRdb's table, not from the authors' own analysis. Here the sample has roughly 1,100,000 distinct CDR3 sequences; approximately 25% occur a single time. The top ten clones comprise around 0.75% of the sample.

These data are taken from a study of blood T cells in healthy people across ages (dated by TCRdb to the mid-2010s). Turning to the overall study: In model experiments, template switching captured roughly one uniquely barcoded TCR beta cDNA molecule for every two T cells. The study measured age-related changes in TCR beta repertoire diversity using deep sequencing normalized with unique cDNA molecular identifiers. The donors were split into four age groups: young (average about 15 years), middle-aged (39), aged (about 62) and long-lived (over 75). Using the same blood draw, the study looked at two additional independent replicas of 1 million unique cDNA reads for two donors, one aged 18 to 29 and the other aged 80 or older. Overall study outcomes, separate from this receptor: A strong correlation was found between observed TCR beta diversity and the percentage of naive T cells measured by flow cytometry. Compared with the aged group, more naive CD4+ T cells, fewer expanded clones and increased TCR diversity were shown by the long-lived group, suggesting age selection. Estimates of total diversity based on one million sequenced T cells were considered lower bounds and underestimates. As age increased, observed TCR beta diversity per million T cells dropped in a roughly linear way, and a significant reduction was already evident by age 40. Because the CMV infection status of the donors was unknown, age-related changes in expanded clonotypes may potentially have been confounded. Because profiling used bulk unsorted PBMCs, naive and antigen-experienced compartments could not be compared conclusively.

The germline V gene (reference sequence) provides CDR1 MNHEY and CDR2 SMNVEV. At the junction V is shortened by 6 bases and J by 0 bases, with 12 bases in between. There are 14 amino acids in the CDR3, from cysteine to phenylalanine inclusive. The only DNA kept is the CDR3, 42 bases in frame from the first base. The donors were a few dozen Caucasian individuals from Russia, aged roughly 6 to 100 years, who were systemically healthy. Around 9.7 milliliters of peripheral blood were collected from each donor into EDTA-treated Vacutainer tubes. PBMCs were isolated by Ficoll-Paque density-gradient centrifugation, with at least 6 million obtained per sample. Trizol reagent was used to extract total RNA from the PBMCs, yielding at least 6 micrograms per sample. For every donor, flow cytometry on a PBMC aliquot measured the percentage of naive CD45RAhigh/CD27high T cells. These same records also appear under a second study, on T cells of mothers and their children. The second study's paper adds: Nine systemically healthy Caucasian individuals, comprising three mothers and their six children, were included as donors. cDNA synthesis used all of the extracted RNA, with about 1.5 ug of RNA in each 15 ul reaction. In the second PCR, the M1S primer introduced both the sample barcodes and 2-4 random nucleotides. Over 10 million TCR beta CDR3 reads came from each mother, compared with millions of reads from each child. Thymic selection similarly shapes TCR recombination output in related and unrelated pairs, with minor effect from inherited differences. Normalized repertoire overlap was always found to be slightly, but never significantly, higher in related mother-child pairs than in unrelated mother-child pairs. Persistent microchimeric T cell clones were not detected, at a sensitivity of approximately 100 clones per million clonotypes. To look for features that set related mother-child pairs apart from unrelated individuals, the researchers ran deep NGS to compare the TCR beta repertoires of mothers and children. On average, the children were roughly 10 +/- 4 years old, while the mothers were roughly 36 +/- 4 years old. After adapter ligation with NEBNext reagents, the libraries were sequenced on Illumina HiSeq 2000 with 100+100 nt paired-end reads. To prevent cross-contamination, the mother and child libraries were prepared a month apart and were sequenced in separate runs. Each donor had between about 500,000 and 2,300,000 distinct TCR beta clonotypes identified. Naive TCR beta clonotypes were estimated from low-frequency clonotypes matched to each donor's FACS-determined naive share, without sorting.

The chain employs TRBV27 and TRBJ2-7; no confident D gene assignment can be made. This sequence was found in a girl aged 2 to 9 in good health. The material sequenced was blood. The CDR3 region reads CASSLAGDSYEQYF. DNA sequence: TGTGCCAGCAGCTTAGCTGGAGACTCCTACGAGCAGTACTTC.